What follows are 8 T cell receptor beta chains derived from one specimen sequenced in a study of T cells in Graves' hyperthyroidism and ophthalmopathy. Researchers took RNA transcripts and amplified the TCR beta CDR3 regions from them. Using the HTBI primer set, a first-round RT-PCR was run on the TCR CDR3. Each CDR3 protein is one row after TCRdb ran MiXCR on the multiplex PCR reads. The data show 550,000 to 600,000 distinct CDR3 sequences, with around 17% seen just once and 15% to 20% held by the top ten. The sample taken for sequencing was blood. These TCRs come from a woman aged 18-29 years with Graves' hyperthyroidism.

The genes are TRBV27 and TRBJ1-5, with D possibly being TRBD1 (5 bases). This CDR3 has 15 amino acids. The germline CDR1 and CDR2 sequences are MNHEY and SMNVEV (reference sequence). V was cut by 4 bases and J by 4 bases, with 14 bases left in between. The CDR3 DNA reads TGTGCCAGCAGTTCGGGGGGGTTCGTGAATCAGCCCCAGCATTTT. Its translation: CASSSGGFVNQPQHF.

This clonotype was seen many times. This CDR3 is CASSLGGSGGETQYF. CDR3 bases: TGTGCCAGCAGCTTAGGGGGTAGCGGGGGGGAGACCCAGTACTTC. The V and J genes are TRBV7-2 and TRBJ2-5, with 10 bases aligning to TRBD2. The germline V gene has CDR1 SGHTA and CDR2 FQGNSA. The CDR3 is made up of 15 amino acids. Trimming removed 1 base from V and 5 bases from J; junction bases left unmatched: 4.

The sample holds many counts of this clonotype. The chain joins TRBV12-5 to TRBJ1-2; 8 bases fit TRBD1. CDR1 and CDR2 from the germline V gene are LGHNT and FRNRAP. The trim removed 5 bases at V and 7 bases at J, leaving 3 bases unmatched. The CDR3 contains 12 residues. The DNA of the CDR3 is TGTGCTAGTGGTCAAGGACAGGGTGGCTACACCTTC. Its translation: CASGQGQGGYTF.

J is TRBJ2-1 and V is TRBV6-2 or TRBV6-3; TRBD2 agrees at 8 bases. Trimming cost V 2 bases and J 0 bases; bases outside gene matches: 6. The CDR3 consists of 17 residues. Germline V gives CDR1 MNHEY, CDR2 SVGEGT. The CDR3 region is CASSYTGGGRSYNEQFF. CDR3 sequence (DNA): TGTGCCAGCAGTTACACCGGGGGGGGCCGCTCCTACAATGAGCAGTTCTTC.

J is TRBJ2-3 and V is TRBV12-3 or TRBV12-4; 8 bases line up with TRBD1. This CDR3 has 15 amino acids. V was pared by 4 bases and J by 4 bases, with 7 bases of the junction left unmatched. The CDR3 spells CASSSYDRGSDTQYF. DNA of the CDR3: TGTGCCAGCAGTTCCTACGACAGGGGCTCAGATACGCAGTATTTT.

The CDR3: CASSRLAPRTGNTGELFF. The CDR3 DNA reads as TGTGCCAGCTCACGACTCGCCCCGAGGACAGGGAACACCGGGGAGCTGTTTTTT. The chain couples TRBV18 to TRBJ2-2, with TRBD1 matching 7 bases. Trimming removed 4 bases from V and 1 base from J; junction bases left unmatched: 12. Germline loops: CDR1 KGHSH, CDR2 LQKENI. This CDR3 is 18 amino acids long.

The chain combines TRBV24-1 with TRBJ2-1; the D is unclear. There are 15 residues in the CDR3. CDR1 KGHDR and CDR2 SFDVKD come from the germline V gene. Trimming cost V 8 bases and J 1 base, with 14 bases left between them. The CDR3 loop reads CATINKGQSYNEQFF. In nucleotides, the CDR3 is TGTGCCACCATAAATAAAGGGCAGTCCTACAATGAGCAGTTCTTC.

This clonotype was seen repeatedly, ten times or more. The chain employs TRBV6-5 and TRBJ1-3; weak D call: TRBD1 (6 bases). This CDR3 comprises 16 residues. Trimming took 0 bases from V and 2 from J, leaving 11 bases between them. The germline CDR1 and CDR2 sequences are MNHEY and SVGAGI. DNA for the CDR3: TGTGCCAGCAGTTACTCGCAGGGGCCGCCTGGAAACACCATATATTTT. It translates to CASSYSQGPPGNTIYF.